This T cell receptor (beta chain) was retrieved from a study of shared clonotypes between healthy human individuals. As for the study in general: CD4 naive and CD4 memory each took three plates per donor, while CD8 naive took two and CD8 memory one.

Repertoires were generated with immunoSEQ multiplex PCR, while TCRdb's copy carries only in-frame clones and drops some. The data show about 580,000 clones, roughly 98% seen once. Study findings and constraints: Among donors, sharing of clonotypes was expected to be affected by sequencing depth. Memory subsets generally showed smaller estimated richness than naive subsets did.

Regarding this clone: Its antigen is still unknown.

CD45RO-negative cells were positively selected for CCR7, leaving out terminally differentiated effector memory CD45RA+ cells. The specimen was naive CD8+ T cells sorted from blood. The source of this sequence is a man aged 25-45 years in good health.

The CDR3 DNA reads as TGTGCCAGCTCACCGGAACAGGGGGACCACACTGAAGCTTTCTTT. As protein: CASSPEQGDHTEAFF. This chain connects TRBV18 to TRBJ1-1, with 8 bases matching TRBD1. This CDR3 spans 15 amino acids. V was clipped by 3 bases and J by 3 bases; unmatched bases: 6. Germline V gene data show CDR1 as KGHSH and CDR2 as LQKENI.